These 14 T cell receptor beta chains share one sample of origin, sequenced in a study of T cells after somatic rescue of genetic block. Clones were read by immunoSEQ multiplex PCR, and TCRdb kept only the in-frame ones, dropping some. The sample lists approximately 10,000 clones, approximately 81% occurring once. The sequenced sample consisted of peripheral blood mononuclear cells (PBMCs). The receptors shown here come from a boy aged 5 to 17.

This chain connects TRBV14 to TRBJ2-7; a possible D gene is TRBD2 (5 bases). The CDR3 sequence is 12 residues long. Germline V gene lookup returns CDR1 SGHDN and CDR2 FVKESK. Trimming stripped 4 bases from V and 5 bases from J, with 9 bases between. The chain's CDR3 is CASSLPSNEQYF. DNA for the CDR3: TGTGCCAGCAGCCTCCCTAGCAACGAGCAGTACTTC.

The CDR3 spells CASQLRITDTQYF. The CDR3 region has the DNA TGTGCCAGCCAGTTAAGAATCACAGATACGCAGTATTTT. This chain joins TRBV14 and TRBJ2-3; unclear D gene. The length of the CDR3 is 13 residues. V lost 8 bases and J 2 bases, leaving 11 bases between the germline ends. Germline CDR1 reads SGHDN; CDR2 reads FVKESK.

The chain carries TRBV7-2 and TRBJ1-5, with D unresolved. The CDR3 is 15 amino acids. Trimming removed 1 base at V and 0 bases at J, with 7 bases between. From germline, CDR1 is SGHTA and CDR2 FQGNSA. As DNA, the CDR3 is TGTGCCAGCAGCTTAGAGCTAGATAGCAATCAGCCCCAGCATTTT. It yields the protein CASSLELDSNQPQHF.

The rearrangement uses TRBV12-5 and TRBJ1-2, with 12 bases lining up with TRBD1. J gave up 8 bases and V 0 bases, and 16 bases lay outside the gene matches. Germline CDR1 is LGHNT and CDR2 is FRNRAP. CDR3 length equals 19 residues. This chain's CDR3 is CASGLVLAVGTGGRTGYTF. The CDR3 DNA is TGTGCTAGTGGTTTGGTACTTGCGGTTGGGACAGGGGGCCGCACGGGCTACACCTTC.

The J gene is TRBJ2-7, the V gene TRBV4-2, with D possibly TRBD2 on 7 matching bases. The CDR3 runs to 12 residues. Germline CDR1 reads LGHNA; CDR2 reads YNFKEQ. V was trimmed by 3 bases and J by 7 bases, leaving 10 bases between them. The CDR3 region has the DNA TGTGCCAGCAGCCATGGGAGGGGGGAGCAGTACTTC. It yields the protein CASSHGRGEQYF.

The rearrangement uses TRBV4-1 and TRBJ2-7; possibly TRBD1 or TRBD2 for D (5 bases each). The CDR3 has 15 amino acids. From germline, CDR1 is MGHRA and CDR2 YSYEKL. The V and J ends lost 1 base and 0 bases respectively, with 10 bases between them. CDR3 bases: TGCGCCAGCAGCCAAGTCACGGGGCCCTCCTACGAGCAGTACTTC. Translating it yields CASSQVTGPSYEQYF.

The chain uses TRBV18 and TRBJ2-3, with D uncertain. The CDR3 contains 16 residues. Deletions cut 0 bases from V and 2 bases from J, with 12 bases between. The germline V gene encodes CDR1 KGHSH and CDR2 LQKENI. DNA for the CDR3: TGTGCCAGCTCACCACCCAGACATGACCACACAGATACGCAGTATTTT. Translated: CASSPPRHDHTDTQYF. The full variable domain, with the rest looked up from reference TRBV18 and TRBJ2-3, is NAGVMQNPRHLVRRRGQEARLRCSPMKGHSHVYWYRQLPEEGLKFMVYLQKENIIDESGMPKERFSAEFPKEGPSILRIQQVVRGDSAAYFCASSPPRHDHTDTQYFGPGTRLTVL.

This clone was found once. The chain has TRBV18 and TRBJ1-1, with D possibly TRBD1 on 6 matching bases. Germline V gene lookup returns CDR1 KGHSH and CDR2 LQKENI. The V and J ends lost 0 bases and 4 bases respectively, with 9 bases between them. The CDR3 spans 14 residues. The CDR3 sequence is CASSPPQGRTEAFF. DNA for the CDR3: TGTGCCAGCTCACCACCCCAGGGGCGCACTGAAGCTTTCTTT.

The rearrangement links TRBV9 to TRBJ2-5; 9 bases match TRBD1. The CDR3 runs 15 residues. The germline gives CDR1 SGDLS, CDR2 YYNGEE. J gave up 5 bases and V 4 bases, and 9 bases lay outside the gene matches. CDR3 protein: CASSFTGTGTETQYF. Here the CDR3 DNA reads TGTGCCAGCAGCTTTACCGGGACAGGGACGGAGACCCAGTACTTC.

This chain uses TRBV27 with TRBJ2-7; 7 bases match TRBD1. The CDR3 extends over 13 amino acids. V lost 5 bases and J lost 6; bases outside the gene matches: 7. Germline CDR1 and CDR2: MNHEY and SMNVEV (reference sequence). This CDR3 is CASSANRGSEQYF. CDR3 DNA sequence: TGTGCCAGCAGTGCGAACAGGGGTTCCGAGCAGTACTTC.

The rearrangement links TRBV11-2 to TRBJ2-5, with 10 bases that match TRBD1. Looked up from germline, CDR1 is SGHAT and CDR2 is FQNNGV. The J segment lost 5 bases and the V segment lost 4 bases, leaving 7 bases of the junction unmatched. This CDR3 has 15 amino acids. CDR3 region: CASSWDRGFGETQYF. CDR3 coding DNA: TGTGCCAGCAGCTGGGACAGGGGCTTTGGCGAGACCCAGTACTTC.

V and J are TRBV9 and TRBJ2-3; 9 bases fit TRBD2. Trimming cost V 2 bases and J 5 bases; bases outside gene matches: 15. The CDR3 totals 18 residues. Germline CDR1 reads SGDLS; CDR2 reads YYNGEE. The chain's CDR3 is CASSVFGLAGRDGDTQYF. In nucleotides, the CDR3 is TGTGCCAGCAGCGTCTTCGGCCTAGCGGGGCGTGATGGAGATACGCAGTATTTT.

This clone was counted only a few times. V usage is TRBV2 and J usage is TRBJ2-5; 7 bases fit TRBD1. The CDR3 spans 13 residues. Germline V CDR1 and CDR2: SNHLY, FYNNEI. V was clipped by 6 bases and J by 5 bases; unmatched bases: 6. The CDR3 loop reads CASSIDRAETQYF. CDR3 DNA: TGTGCCAGCAGCATCGACAGGGCTGAGACCCAGTACTTC. Supplemented by reference TRBV2 and TRBJ2-5, the full variable domain reads EPEVTQTPSHQVTQMGQEVILRCVPISNHLYFYWYRQILGQKVEFLVSFYNNEISEKSEIFDDQFSVERPDGSNFTLKIRSTKLEDSAMYFCASSIDRAETQYFGPGTRLLVL.

The chain's CDR3 is CASSPGTSGVNEQFF. CDR3 sequence (DNA): TGTGCCAGCAGTCCAGGGACTAGCGGGGTCAATGAGCAGTTCTTC. The chain employs TRBV27 and TRBJ2-1, with 13 bases identical to TRBD2. The CDR3 is made up of 15 amino acids. Losses at the gene ends were 5 bases for V and 6 bases for J; bases not matched to a gene: 4. Germline V gene data show CDR1 as MNHEY and CDR2 as SMNVEV (reference sequence).